These 2 T cell receptor beta chains were sequenced from one sample in a study of cytomegalovirus exposure and HLA in healthy donors (dated by TCRdb to between 2016 and 2019). The library was produced with the immunoSEQ multiplex PCR assay. The multiplex PCR relied on a mix of 60 forward primers for TCR Vbeta segments and 13 reverse primers for TCR Jbeta segments. TCRdb took over this immuneACCESS table, retaining in-frame rearrangements with V and J assigned. Such tables are incomplete; in checked studies, under half of the missing clones stem from an unresolved V gene, and the remainder is unexplained. A total of approximately 110,000 clones appear in this sample, roughly 74% of them only once. Clones ranked in the top ten supply roughly 0.87% of the sample. Sequenced input: PBMCs. These TCRs come from a woman in her twenties or thirties in good health and CMV-seronegative.

The J gene is TRBJ2-2, the V gene TRBV4-3; D remains ambiguous. The CDR3 loop spans 15 amino acids. Germline values: CDR1 LGHNA, CDR2 YSLEER. V lost 0 bases and J lost 1, with 6 bases in between. CDR3 amino acids: CASSQDTGNTGELFF. The CDR3 DNA sequence: TGCGCCAGCAGCCAAGATACGGGGAACACCGGGGAGCTGTTTTTT.

In its sample, this clone was seen a few times. The rearrangement uses TRBV11-2 and TRBJ2-7; 8 bases are a match to TRBD1. Per the germline V gene, CDR1 is SGHAT and CDR2 is FQNNGV. The junction had 3 bases not matched to a gene; V was cut back by 3 bases and J by 5 bases. The CDR3 length is 13 residues. The CDR3 DNA follows: TGTGCCAGCAGCTTTGGACAGGGAAACGAGCAGTACTTC. This translates into CASSFGQGNEQYF.